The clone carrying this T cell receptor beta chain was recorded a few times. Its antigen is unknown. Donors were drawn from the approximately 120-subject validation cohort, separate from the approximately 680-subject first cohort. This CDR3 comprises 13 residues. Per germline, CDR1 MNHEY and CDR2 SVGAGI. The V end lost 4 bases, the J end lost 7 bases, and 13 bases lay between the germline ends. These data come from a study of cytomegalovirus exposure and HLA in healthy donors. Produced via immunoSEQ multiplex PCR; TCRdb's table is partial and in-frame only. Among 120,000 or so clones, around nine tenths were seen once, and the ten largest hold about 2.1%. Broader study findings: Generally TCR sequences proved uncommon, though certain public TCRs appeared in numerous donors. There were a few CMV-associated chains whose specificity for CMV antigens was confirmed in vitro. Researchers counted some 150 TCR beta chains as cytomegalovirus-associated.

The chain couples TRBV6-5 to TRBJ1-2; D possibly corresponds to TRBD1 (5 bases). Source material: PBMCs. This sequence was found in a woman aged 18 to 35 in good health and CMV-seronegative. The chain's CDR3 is CASSWSGLGGYTF. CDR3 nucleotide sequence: TGTGCCAGCAGTTGGTCAGGGCTGGGTGGCTACACCTTC.